This is a list of T cell receptor beta chains from one sample in a study of blood T cell repertoires in COVID-19. This table comes from immunoSEQ multiplex PCR, and its TCRdb copy is limited to in-frame clones, with some not included. This sample yields around 230,000 clones, of which over 80% are seen a single time; 10% belongs to the top ten. Sequences were obtained from PBMCs or T cells enriched from blood (not recorded which). Receptors were obtained from a man between 18 and 29 years old with acute COVID-19. Each CDR3 is given with its conserved first and last residue. Fields, in order: D gene, clone size, J gene, V gene, CDR3 DNA, CDR3 protein. D genes are given only for firm matches. The listing skips clone size in some rows; elsewhere it reads once, few, many or a size class.

TRBD2,-,TRBJ2-3,TRBV3-1/TRBV3-2,TGTGCCAGCAGCCAAAGGGCTAGCGGTCTGGGGGATACGCAGTATTTT,CASSQRASGLGDTQYF
TRBD2,-,TRBJ2-3,TRBV9,TGTGCCAGCAGCGTTGGGACTAGCGGGATTGATACGCAGTATTTT,CASSVGTSGIDTQYF
-,-,TRBJ2-2,TRBV11-3,TGTGCCAGCAGCCCACAGAGGGAACTGAACACCGGGGAGCTGTTTTTT,CASSPQRELNTGELFF
TRBD1,once,TRBJ1-5,TRBV28,TGTGCCGGAAGCAGGGGGCAGGGGCAACCCCAGCATTTT,CAGSRGQGQPQHF
TRBD2,-,TRBJ2-1,TRBV4-1,TGCGCCAGCAGCCCTAAAACTAGCGGGAGATTCGATGAGCAGTTCTTC,CASSPKTSGRFDEQFF
-,-,TRBJ2-2,TRBV5-1,TGCGCCAGCAGCTTATCAGGGTCCAGTAGCACCGGGGAGCTGTTTTTT,CASSLSGSSSTGELFF
-,-,TRBJ1-6,TRBV6-5,TGTGCCAGCAGTTTTGACAGGATTAATTCACCCCTCCACTTT,CASSFDRINSPLHF
-,-,TRBJ2-7,TRBV7-2,TGTGCCAGCAGCGTCACGGGTCAAAGGGGAGAGCAGTACTTC,CASSVTGQRGEQYF
-,-,TRBJ2-1,TRBV24-1,TGTGCCACCAGTGATTTGGGGGATCGGGGGAATGAGCAGTTCTTC,CATSDLGDRGNEQFF
-,-,TRBJ2-3,TRBV28,TGTGCCAGCAGTCCCTCAGACGGAGCCTCTAGCACAGATACGCAGTATTTT,CASSPSDGASSTDTQYF
TRBD2,once,TRBJ2-1,TRBV9,TGTGCCAGCAGCCCGGGACTAGATTTCAATGAGCAGTTCTTC,CASSPGLDFNEQFF
-,-,TRBJ2-3,TRBV24-1,TGTGCCACAGGGGTGGCGGGGGCTAGCGGAGATACCCCGCCAGATACGCAGTATTTT,CATGVAGASGDTPPDTQYF
-,-,TRBJ1-5,TRBV12-5,TGTGCTAGTGCCCAGGGAGCGGGGATCAATCAGCCCCAGCATTTT,CASAQGAGINQPQHF
-,-,TRBJ2-5,TRBV28,TGTGCCAGCAGCCTTAGCGGACAAGAGACCCAGTACTTC,CASSLSGQETQYF
-,-,TRBJ2-3,TRBV7-2,TGTGCCAGCAGCTTACCTAACCCGCCCCGGGATACGCAGTATTTT,CASSLPNPPRDTQYF
-,-,TRBJ2-7,TRBV30,TGTGCCTGGAGTGAGGGGTGGGAGCAGTACTTC,CAWSEGWEQYF
TRBD1,-,TRBJ2-7,TRBV28,TGTGCCAGCAGTCCCTCCTTGGGACAGGGATACGAGCAGTACTTC,CASSPSLGQGYEQYF
TRBD1,once,TRBJ1-2,TRBV7-2,TGTGCCAGCAGCTTAGCGGACAGGGGATTACGGGGCTACACCTTC,CASSLADRGLRGYTF
TRBD2,-,TRBJ2-3,TRBV6-2/TRBV6-3,TGTGCCAGCAGTTACTTCGAGCGGGAGGCAGATACGCAGTATTTT,CASSYFEREADTQYF
-,-,TRBJ2-7,TRBV11-3,TGTGCCAGCAGCTTAGGGTTCGGGTCCGGCTACGAGCAGTACTTC,CASSLGFGSGYEQYF
-,-,TRBJ1-1,TRBV11-2,TGTGCCAGCAGCTTCGACATTATGAACACTGAAGCTTTCTTT,CASSFDIMNTEAFF
-,-,TRBJ2-5,TRBV7-6,TGTGCCAGCAGCGACGGGATACAAGAGACCCAGTACTTC,CASSDGIQETQYF
-,few,TRBJ1-4,TRBV5-1,TGCGCCAGCAGTCCACAGCCTCTCTCAACTAATGAAAAACTGTTTTTT,CASSPQPLSTNEKLFF
-,-,TRBJ1-1,TRBV4-2,TGTGCCAGCAGCCAAGATACAGACAGTCCTGAAGCTTTCTTT,CASSQDTDSPEAFF
TRBD1,-,TRBJ1-6,TRBV5-4,TGTGCCAGCAGCGCACAGGGGAGAAATAATTCACCCCTCCACTTT,CASSAQGRNNSPLHF
-,once,TRBJ1-2,TRBV2,TGTGCCAGCAGTCGGGGTGGCTACACCTTC,CASSRGGYTF
-,-,TRBJ2-7,TRBV3-1/TRBV3-2,TGTGCCAGCAGCCAAGCGTCGGGGGAGGCCTACGAGCAGTACTTC,CASSQASGEAYEQYF
-,-,TRBJ2-3,TRBV6-4,TGTGCCAGCAGTGTTGCGGCTAGCGAGGGGACAGATACGCAGTATTTT,CASSVAASEGTDTQYF
-,-,TRBJ1-3,TRBV5-1,TGCGCCAGCAGCTCCTTGGACAGTTCAGGCGGAAACACCATATATTTT,CASSSLDSSGGNTIYF
TRBD2,-,TRBJ2-1,TRBV3-1/TRBV3-2,TGTGCCAGCAGCCCTAGCGGGAGGACCAGGGATGAGCAGTTCTTC,CASSPSGRTRDEQFF
-,-,TRBJ2-1,TRBV14,TGTGCCAGCAGCCAAGTGGGGCGGTCCTACAATGAGCAGTTCTTC,CASSQVGRSYNEQFF